A selection of T cell receptor beta chains follows, all from one sample in a study of spatial heterogeneity in lung cancer. In TCRdb, the 5' RACE reads were re-called with MiXCR into one record per CDR3 protein. The sample has roughly 25,000 distinct CDR3 sequences; approximately 4.7% are singletons. The material sequenced was PBMCs, taken at surgery. The origin of the receptors is a male donor with early-stage non-small cell lung cancer. The CDR3 runs from the conserved cysteine through the conserved F or W. A D gene is named only where the DNA matches it firmly.

TRBV20-1 | 14 | - | CSARDPVGTYEQYF
TRBV27 | 15 | - | CASSPNRGGYNEQFF
TRBV5-1 | 16 | - | CASSLGSVSGANVLTF
TRBV5-1 | 16 | TRBD1 | CASSLPRTGELDTQYF
TRBV4-1 | 16 | - | CASSHHWGRENTEAFF
TRBV28 | 14 | - | CASNLEGMNTEAFF
TRBV7-6 | 15 | - | CASSPMGGPNSPLHF
TRBV6-5 | 15 | - | CASSYSIGSSYEQYF
TRBV29-1 | 15 | TRBD2 | CSVGSPGTKHDTQYF
TRBV5-1 | 14 | TRBD2 | CASSPGRSWETQYF
TRBV5-1 | 14 | - | CASSFEGGTGELFF
TRBV5-1 | 16 | TRBD2 | CASSSVVLAGHNEQFF
TRBV18 | 16 | TRBD1 | CASSPPQGASGSPLHF
TRBV9 | 16 | TRBD1 | CASSPDPDRGNQPQHF
TRBV6-5 | 14 | - | CASSRGGGSYEQYF
TRBV4-2 | 14 | - | CASSQGTRSYEQYF
TRBV28 | 14 | - | CASGTLVSYNEQFF
TRBV12-3/TRBV12-4 | 10 | - | CASSPHEQYF
TRBV7-6 | 14 | - | CASSLTGGAYEQYF
TRBV10-2 | 17 | TRBD2 | CASSEVAARGGTDTQYF
TRBV6-5 | 12 | TRBD1 | CATTEGQGREYF
TRBV27 | 15 | TRBD2 | CASSPRSLAGDTQYF
TRBV12-5 | 17 | - | CASGPGTGQGLYNEQFF
TRBV7-8 | 15 | TRBD1 | CASSFQTGRNTEAFF
TRBV12-3/TRBV12-4 | 13 | TRBD1 | CASSLDRADIQYF
TRBV20-1 | 13 | - | CSARHTGGHEQYF
TRBV18 | 15 | - | CASSPSDTPTGELFF
TRBV4-3 | 13 | - | CASSQDGQVGYTF
TRBV29-1 | 15 | TRBD1 | CSVAVRDRANYGYTF
TRBV30 | 14 | - | CAWSVQVMNTEAFF
TRBV20-1 | 15 | TRBD1 | CSATRTGANTGELFF
TRBV9 | 15 | - | CASSVADRGNEKLFF
TRBV28 | 14 | TRBD1 | CASSSDRGQIEQYF
TRBV10-3 | 15 | - | CAISRGVRDTGELFF
TRBV5-1 | 13 | - | CASSALTATEAFF
TRBV6-5 | 13 | TRBD2 | CASSYSSGDEQYF
TRBV20-1 | 13 | TRBD2 | CSASGGGNNEQFF
TRBV7-2 | 16 | TRBD1 | CASSSGTGRITDTQYF
TRBV6-2/TRBV6-3 | 13 | - | CASSYQGTTEAFF
TRBV6-5 | 14 | - | CASSSGQNQETQYF
TRBV5-1 | 14 | - | CASSLVVQPYEQYF
TRBV5-1 | 13 | TRBD2 | CASSLSGEETQYF
TRBV9 | 13 | - | CASSVTLVDGYTF